This T cell receptor (beta chain) appears in the sequencing data of a study of T-cell memory formation after mild COVID-19. Overall study results and limits: Cross-reactive memory seemingly joined, as some responding clones were found in pre-infection memory. CM and EM subsets held most contracting CD4+ clones; EMRA held CD8+ ones. Among clones contracting day 15 to 85, CD4/CD8 was balanced, whereas later expanders leaned CD4+.

This clonotype was counted at least ten times. Antigen specificity is unknown. One end of the junction does not line up with germline, which may come from a read error. Germline assignment: CDR1 SGHTA and CDR2 FQGNSA. The CDR3 loop spans 14 amino acids. TCR alpha and TCR beta cDNA libraries carrying sample barcodes and UMIs came from 5'RACE with constant-segment primers. TCRdb redid the calling of the 5' RACE reads with MiXCR, one entry per CDR3 protein. The sample consists of about 610,000 distinct CDR3 sequences, 15% to 20% of them appearing once. The chain has TRBV7-2 and TRBJ2-6; no clear D gene. This TCR derives from an adult woman who had mild COVID-19 (a few samples of this study predate the infection). Cell type and time point are not known. The sequenced sample consisted of PBMCs or a T cell subset sorted from them (not recorded which). Here the CDR3 DNA reads TGTGCCAGCAGTTTAGTTTCCGGGGCCAACGTCCTGACTTTC. It yields the protein CASSLVSGANVLTF. Full variable domain (outside the CDR3, taken from reference TRBV7-2 and TRBJ2-6): GAGVSQSPSNKVTEKGKDVELRCDPISGHTALYWYRQSLGQGLEFLIYFQGNSAPDKSGLPSDRFSAERTGGSVSTLTIQRTQQEDSAVYLCASSLVSGANVLTFGAGSRLTVL.